These T cell receptor beta chains were read from a single sample in a study of cytotoxic CD8 clonotypes in ibrutinib-treated CLL. Method: immunoSEQ multiplex PCR; TCRdb's copy keeps in-frame clones and lacks some. This table holds around 76,000 clones, 70% to 90% found once. Source: PBMCs, taken after 24 months of ibrutinib treatment. Receptor source: a human donor with chronic lymphocytic leukemia. CDR3s include the opening cysteine and the closing phenylalanine or tryptophan. The order of the fields is V gene, J gene, CDR3 protein.

TRBV7-3	TRBJ2-1	CASSSSGGSEQFF
TRBV18	TRBJ2-3	CASSLAHTGDTQYF
TRBV4-1	TRBJ2-2	CASSQEGVTSANTGELFF
TRBV21-1	TRBJ1-1	CASSAHGVILNTEAFF
TRBV6-1	TRBJ2-3	CASSERVGGGAQYF
TRBV11-2	TRBJ1-1	CASSLPGRSAEAFF
TRBV2	TRBJ1-2	CASGPPLGLNRLGDYGYTF
TRBV19	TRBJ2-2	CASSIGGTSGSWYTGELFF
TRBV10-2	TRBJ1-4	CASAAGALGGEKLFF
TRBV29-1	TRBJ1-1	CSVAPGLEAFF
TRBV2	TRBJ2-3	CASCYSTDTQYF
TRBV7-2	TRBJ2-7	CASSLLGLATYEQYF
TRBV27	TRBJ1-6	CASSPGTGGNSPLHF
TRBV5-1	TRBJ2-7	CASSSGLAGGLAYEQYF
TRBV6-1	TRBJ2-2	CASKDQPGDTGELFF
TRBV7-8	TRBJ1-1	CASSPQTGDTEAFF
TRBV4-2	TRBJ2-7	CASSQREGNEQYF
TRBV2	TRBJ2-5	CASTDLQGGTQYF
TRBV2	TRBJ2-5	CASSELGETQYF
TRBV19	TRBJ2-1	CASSIQDAYNEQFF
TRBV11-3	TRBJ2-3	CASSSENTDTQYF
TRBV18	TRBJ2-7	CASSQISAEGVQQYF
TRBV19	TRBJ2-7	CASGGALGLAGFYEQYF
TRBV9	TRBJ2-3	CASSVDQGPTDTQYF
TRBV6-6	TRBJ2-6	CASSEGTGANVLTF
TRBV11-2	TRBJ1-1	CASSSRQANTEAFF
TRBV5-4	TRBJ1-4	CASSLRAAGTNEKLFF
TRBV28	TRBJ2-4	CASSLPGNKNIQYF
TRBV27	TRBJ2-7	CANSFSGTGTGPIEQYF
TRBV7-9	TRBJ1-1	CASSLSAMDTEAFF
TRBV6-1	TRBJ1-1	CASGRGLSTEAFF
TRBV11-3	TRBJ2-2	CASSLGVNTGELFF
TRBV28	TRBJ1-5	CASSPQSGYQPQHF
TRBV7-6	TRBJ2-5	CASSPRTGSFQYF
TRBV7-5	TRBJ2-7	CVRSLDPSGRTPKRTRRQYF
TRBV9	TRBJ1-1	CASSPQGSYTEAFF
TRBV5-1	TRBJ2-5	CASSPTGSEETQYF
TRBV7-3	TRBJ2-2	CASSLMGNTGELFF
TRBV18	TRBJ2-1	CASSPAPGHEQFF
TRBV18	TRBJ2-2	CASSPPGQVNTGELFF
TRBV6-5	TRBJ1-2	CASSFGTGGYTF
TRBV9	TRBJ2-3	CASSVEGDSQYF
TRBV5-1	TRBJ2-7	CASSLFGGEQYF
TRBV5-1	TRBJ2-7	CASSFDRGAYEQYF